The sequence of this TCR beta chain was determined in a study of blood T cell repertoires in COVID-19. Original handling: For nucleated cells, counts were estimated from reference gene primer amplification. TCRdb's table, derived via immunoSEQ multiplex PCR, lists solely in-frame clones and lacks some. Clonal size and the V and J genes are those of that table, whereas D and trimming came from the DNA. The sample consists of about 110,000 clones, 80% to 90% of them appearing once. J lost 1 base, V lost 0 bases, and 4 bases had no gene match. The germline gives CDR1 SGDLS, CDR2 YYNGEE. This CDR3 is 16 amino acids long.

The clonotype originates from a human donor in a cohort sampled during active COVID-19. The sample taken for sequencing was peripheral blood. This rearrangement joins TRBV9 to TRBJ2-3; 8 bases line up with TRBD2. For the CDR3, the DNA is TGTGCCAGCAGCGTAGTGGCGGGGGGAGGCACAGATACGCAGTATTTT. Residues: CASSVVAGGGTDTQYF.